The clone carrying this T cell receptor (beta chain) has only one observation. In germline, CDR1 is SEHNR, CDR2 FQNEAQ (reference sequence). CDR3 length: 15 residues. J gave up 5 bases and V 4 bases, and 5 bases lay outside the gene matches. This table comes from immunoSEQ multiplex PCR, and its TCRdb copy is limited to in-frame clones, with some not included. The sample lists approximately 270,000 clones, about 80% occurring once. The sample belongs to a study of blood T cell repertoires in COVID-19. Across the study: The origin of the acute and convalescent COVID-19 samples was the United States, Italy and Spain. The analysed material was cDNA or gDNA that came from T cells, B-cell-depleted T cells, or PBMCs.

Seattle cases were enrolled at active infection and followed longitudinally. The rearrangement uses TRBV7-9 and TRBJ2-1; 10 bases match TRBD2. The receptor was derived from a person aged 70 to 85 with COVID-19, enrolled during active disease. Sequencing was done on a sample of peripheral blood. As DNA, the CDR3 is TGTGCCAGCAGCTATCTAGCGGGAGTCCACAATGAGCAGTTCTTC. Translating gives CASSYLAGVHNEQFF.